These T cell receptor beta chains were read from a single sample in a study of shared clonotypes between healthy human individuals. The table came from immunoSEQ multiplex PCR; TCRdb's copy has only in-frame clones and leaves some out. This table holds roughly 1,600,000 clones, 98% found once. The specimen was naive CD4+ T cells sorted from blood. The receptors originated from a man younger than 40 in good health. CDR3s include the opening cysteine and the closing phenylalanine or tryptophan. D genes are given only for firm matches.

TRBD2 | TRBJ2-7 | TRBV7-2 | TGTGCCAGCAGACTAGCGGGAAGCTCCTACGAGCAGTACTTC | CASRLAGSSYEQYF
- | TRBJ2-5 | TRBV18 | TGTGCCAGCTCACCATCGGGGATTTCGCAAGAGACCCAGTACTTC | CASSPSGISQETQYF
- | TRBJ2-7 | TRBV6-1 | TGTGCCAGCGTGGGCATCTACGAGCAGTACTTC | CASVGIYEQYF
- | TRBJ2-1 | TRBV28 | TGTGCCAGCAGCCTATCAGGTATCTTCCACAATGAGCAGTTCTTC | CASSLSGIFHNEQFF
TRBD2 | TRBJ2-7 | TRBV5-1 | TGCGCCAGCAGCGCTGGACTAGCGGCCGAGCAGTACTTC | CASSAGLAAEQYF
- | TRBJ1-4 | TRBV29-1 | TGCAGCGTTGCGAGAGGGGAAAAACTGTTTTTT | CSVARGEKLFF
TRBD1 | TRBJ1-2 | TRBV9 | TGTGCCAGCAGCGTTTCGGCAGGGACAGGGGATCACTATGGCTACACCTTC | CASSVSAGTGDHYGYTF
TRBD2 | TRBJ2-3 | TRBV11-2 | TGTGCCAGCAGCTTAGTTCTACCGGGACTAGCGGGAGCTGATACGCAGTATTTT | CASSLVLPGLAGADTQYF
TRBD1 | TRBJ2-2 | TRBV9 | TGTGCCAGCAGCGAGACCGGACAGGACTCTCGAACGAACACCGGGGAGCTGTTTTTT | CASSETGQDSRTNTGELFF
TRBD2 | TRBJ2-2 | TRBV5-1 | TGCGCCAGCAGCGCGAGACTAGCGGGGACCACCGGGGAGCTGTTTTTT | CASSARLAGTTGELFF
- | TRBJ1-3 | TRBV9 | TGTGCCAGCAGCGCCATGGGAGATAACGTCTCTGGAAACACCATATATTTT | CASSAMGDNVSGNTIYF